The 30 T cell receptor beta chains below were found in one sample sequenced in a study of cytotoxic CD8 clonotypes in ibrutinib-treated CLL. The data were produced by immunoSEQ multiplex PCR, yet TCRdb's version contains in-frame clones alone and is incomplete. Counted here are 7,300 or so clones, under 85% occurring once; the ten biggest clones make up 3% to 4%. This specimen consisted of PBMCs, obtained before ibrutinib treatment. These receptors all stem from a human donor with chronic lymphocytic leukemia.

The chain carries TRBV4-3 and TRBJ2-2, with a possible D match to TRBD2 (5 bases). CDR3 length: 17 residues. Per germline, CDR1 LGHNA and CDR2 YSLEER. V was clipped by 1 base and J by 0 bases, with 12 bases between them. The CDR3 sequence is CASSQGWRTSNTGELFF. Here the CDR3 DNA reads TGCGCCAGCAGCCAAGGGTGGAGGACTTCGAACACCGGGGAGCTGTTTTTT.

The chain recombines TRBV7-6 with TRBJ2-2; no clear D. Trimming cost V 1 base and J 6 bases, with 3 bases left between them. The CDR3 sequence is 12 residues long. Germline CDR1 SGHVS, CDR2 FNYEAQ. The CDR3 nucleotides are TGTGCCAGCAGCTTAGGGGCCGGGGAGCTGTTTTTT. Encoded protein: CASSLGAGELFF.

The chain uses TRBV28 and TRBJ2-1, with 7 bases identical to TRBD1. The V gene's germline CDR1 is MDHEN and CDR2 SYDVKM. There are 15 residues in the CDR3. With V trimmed by 3 bases and J by 6 bases, 8 bases remained unmatched. This CDR3 reads CASSFRLTGSNEQFF. For the CDR3, the DNA is TGTGCCAGCAGTTTTCGATTGACAGGGAGCAATGAGCAGTTCTTC.

The V gene is TRBV6-4, the J gene TRBJ2-1; TRBD1 or TRBD2 may be the D gene (5 bases each). The CDR3 sequence is 11 residues long. Per the germline V gene, CDR1 is MRHNA and CDR2 is SNTAGT. V gave up 2 bases and J gave up 14 bases, with 10 bases separating them. CDR3 DNA sequence: TGTGCCAGCAGTGACGGGAGAGGGGAGTTCTTC. Residues: CASSDGRGEFF.

V usage is TRBV5-5 and J usage is TRBJ1-5, with 9 nucleotides matching TRBD1. Trimming at V came to 4 bases and at J to 11 bases, leaving 10 bases not matched to a gene. CDR1 is SGHKS, CDR2 YYEKEE, per germline (reference sequence). This CDR3 is 14 amino acids long. CDR3 sequence reads: CASSQAGTGLAQHF. Written as DNA, the CDR3 is TGTGCCAGCAGCCAAGCCGGGACAGGGTTGGCCCAGCATTTT.

To note about this clone: The junction departs from the called germline gene at one end, perhaps through a read error. This rearrangement joins TRBV27 to TRBJ1-1; 7 bases agree with TRBD1. CDR1 is MNHEY and CDR2 is SMNVEV in the germline V gene (reference sequence). This CDR3 comprises 15 residues. The CDR3 DNA sequence: TGTGCCAGCAGTTCACTTAACAGGGGTGGCTTTTCCCATTTTTTT. It specifies CASSSLNRGGFSHFF.

J is TRBJ1-1 and V is TRBV27; unclear D gene. Germline assignment: CDR1 MNHEY and CDR2 SMNVEV (reference sequence). This CDR3 has 11 residues. V was clipped by 4 bases and J by 11 bases, with 11 bases between them. The CDR3: CASSSLHRAFF. In DNA form, the CDR3 reads TGTGCCAGCAGTTCCCTGCACCGGGCTTTCTTT.

This clone was picked up one time. This chain uses TRBV7-9 with TRBJ1-5; D call uncertain. V dropped 1 base and J dropped 4 bases, with 14 bases sitting between them. The germline gives CDR1 SEHNR, CDR2 FQNEAQ (reference sequence). The CDR3 is 16 amino acids. The chain's CDR3 is CASSLDLGVTNQPQHF. CDR3 nucleotides: TGTGCCAGCAGCTTAGATCTTGGGGTGACGAATCAGCCCCAGCATTTT.

The chain is built from TRBV5-1 and TRBJ1-2; possible D gene TRBD1, 5 bases. V lost 4 bases and J lost 5, with 18 bases in between. Germline loops: CDR1 SGHRS, CDR2 YFSETQ. This CDR3 is 15 amino acids long. The DNA for the CDR3 is TGCGCCAGCAGCCCCCGGGGGGGTAGGGGATATGGCTACACCTTC. Its protein product is CASSPRGGRGYGYTF.

The V call is TRBV18, the J call TRBJ1-2; D unclear. Germline assignment: CDR1 KGHSH and CDR2 LQKENI. The CDR3 consists of 14 residues. The V end was cut by 2 bases, the J end by 8 bases, with 15 bases between. The DNA for the CDR3 is TGTGCCAGCTCACCAGGAGGCGGTTCTCAGGGCTACACCTTC. It encodes CASSPGGGSQGYTF.

The chain links TRBV7-9 to TRBJ2-3; no clear D gene. The CDR3 loop spans 15 amino acids. The ends were cut back, 0 bases at V and 3 bases at J, with 10 bases in the middle. Germline V gives CDR1 SEHNR, CDR2 FQNEAQ (reference sequence). CDR3 residues: CASSLASGWTDTQYF. CDR3 coding DNA: TGTGCCAGCAGCTTAGCTAGTGGTTGGACAGATACGCAGTATTTT.

This clone was seen only a few times. This rearrangement joins TRBV5-8 to TRBJ2-7; D may be TRBD1 (6 bases). Germline CDR1 reads SGHTS; CDR2 reads YDEGEE. This CDR3 has 13 amino acids. Trimming took 3 bases from V and 2 from J, leaving 9 bases between them. CDR3 residues: CASSWDNPYEQYF. CDR3 nucleotide sequence: TGTGCCAGCAGCTGGGACAATCCCTACGAGCAGTACTTC.

In DNA form, the CDR3 reads TGTGCCAGCAGTGAATCACAAATCACCGGGGAGCTGTTTTTT. Its protein product is CASSESQITGELFF. The chain links TRBV2 to TRBJ2-2; D unresolved. CDR1 is SNHLY and CDR2 is FYNNEI in the germline V gene. The CDR3 loop spans 14 amino acids. Between the trimmed V and J ends, which lost 2 bases and 4 bases, there was a span of 8 bases. Drawing the rest from reference TRBV2 and TRBJ2-2, the complete variable domain is EPEVTQTPSHQVTQMGQEVILRCVPISNHLYFYWYRQILGQKVEFLVSFYNNEISEKSEIFDDQFSVERPDGSNFTLKIRSTKLEDSAMYFCASSESQITGELFFGEGSRLTVL.

The V call is TRBV4-2, the J call TRBJ2-7; 7 bases match TRBD2. Germline CDR1 LGHNA, CDR2 YNFKEQ. J gave up 9 bases and V 2 bases, and 13 bases lay outside the gene matches. The CDR3 runs to 15 residues. The DNA for the CDR3 is TGTGCCAGCAGCCAAAATCTAGCGGCACCTGGGGGGCAGTACTTC. Protein sequence: CASSQNLAAPGGQYF.

The chain uses TRBV6-9 and TRBJ1-5; perhaps TRBD1 as D (6 bases). The CDR3 spans 15 residues. Germline V CDR1 and CDR2: MNHGY, SVAAGI. Trimming removed 4 bases at V and 3 bases at J, with 13 bases between. CDR3 nucleotides: TGTGCCAGCAGTTCCCCGCAGGGGTTCAATCAGCCCCAGCATTTT. This gives the protein CASSSPQGFNQPQHF.

J is TRBJ2-1 and V is TRBV4-2; 7 bases fit TRBD2. The V gene end was trimmed by 0 bases and the J gene end by 9 bases; junction bases not matched to a gene: 14. CDR1 and CDR2 (germline): LGHNA, YNFKEQ. The CDR3 sequence is 17 residues long. For the CDR3, the DNA is TGTGCCAGCAGCCAAGAGAGGTCCGGCGGGGGTATTATTGAGCAGTTCTTC. This translates into CASSQERSGGGIIEQFF.

This chain joins TRBV27 and TRBJ2-1, with D possibly called TRBD1 or TRBD2 (6 bases each). V was clipped by 2 bases and J by 8 bases, with 13 bases between them. This CDR3 spans 14 amino acids. CDR1 is MNHEY and CDR2 is SMNVEV in the germline V gene (reference sequence). The CDR3 region has the DNA TGTGCCAGCAGTTTAGGGGGGCCCGTATATGAGCAGTTCTTC. This sequence encodes CASSLGGPVYEQFF.

The CDR3 sequence: CAIGRLAGVLGSEQFF. The CDR3 coding sequence is TGTGCCATCGGCCGACTAGCGGGAGTTCTAGGTAGTGAGCAGTTCTTC. The chain combines TRBV10-3 with TRBJ2-1; 12 nucleotides line up with TRBD2. This CDR3 comprises 16 residues. The V and J ends lost 8 bases and 9 bases, in that order; junction bases with no gene match: 14. Germline CDR1 and CDR2: ENHRY and SYGVKD.

This chain connects TRBV5-1 to TRBJ2-1; TRBD2 agrees at 9 bases. V dropped 0 bases and J dropped 3; count of bases not matched to a gene: 10. Germline assignment: CDR1 SGHRS and CDR2 YFSETQ. CDR3 length: 18 amino acids. CDR3 region: CASSLGGGAGGFYNEQFF. The CDR3 DNA follows: TGCGCCAGCAGCTTGGGCGGAGGAGCGGGGGGCTTCTACAATGAGCAGTTCTTC.

The chain carries TRBV7-3 and TRBJ1-1; 9 nucleotides match TRBD1. V was pared by 4 bases and J by 14 bases, with 14 bases of the junction left unmatched. Germline-derived CDR1 and CDR2 are SGHTA and FQGTGA. The CDR3 runs 14 residues. The CDR3 DNA follows: TGTGCCAGCAGCTCCGAGGGACAGGGTAGGGCCCTCTTCTTT. Translation: CASSSEGQGRALFF.

The rearrangement uses TRBV7-9 and TRBJ2-5; 13 nucleotides match TRBD2. The CDR3 contains 15 residues. The junction had 5 bases not matched to a gene; V was cut back by 6 bases and J by 4 bases. The germline V gene has CDR1 SEHNR and CDR2 FQNEAQ (reference sequence). CDR3 nucleotide sequence: TGTGCCAGCAGTCGGACTAGCGGGAGACTAGAGACCCAGTACTTC. It yields the protein CASSRTSGRLETQYF.

Only one count was recorded for this clone. The chain has TRBV5-1 and TRBJ1-6; TRBD1 agrees at 9 bases. From germline, CDR1 is SGHRS and CDR2 YFSETQ. This CDR3 is built from 17 residues. Trimming at V came to 4 bases and at J to 8 bases, leaving 13 bases not matched to a gene. The CDR3 here is CASSLSASDRGDSPLHF. As DNA, the CDR3 is TGCGCCAGCAGCCTCTCCGCTTCGGACAGGGGAGATTCACCCCTCCACTTT. Together with reference TRBV5-1 and TRBJ1-6, the CDR3 gives the full variable domain: KAGVTQTPRYLIKTRGQQVTLSCSPISGHRSVSWYQQTPGQGLQFLFEYFSETQRNKGNFPGRFSGRQFSNSRSEMNVSTLELGDSALYLCASSLSASDRGDSPLHFGNGTRLTVT.

The rearrangement uses TRBV7-3 and TRBJ2-7; 8 nucleotides line up with TRBD1. The germline gives CDR1 SGHTA, CDR2 FQGTGA. V shed 5 bases, J shed 5 bases, and the junction held 5 bases outside the gene matches. CDR3 length: 13 residues. The CDR3 protein is CASSPDRDNEQYF. DNA of the CDR3: TGTGCCAGCAGCCCGGACAGGGACAACGAGCAGTACTTC.

The chain has TRBV5-1 and TRBJ2-1; 8 nucleotides align to TRBD2. The CDR3 covers 14 residues. Losses at the gene ends were 5 bases for V and 5 bases for J; bases not matched to a gene: 6. Looked up from germline, CDR1 is SGHRS and CDR2 is YFSETQ. In DNA form, the CDR3 reads TGCGCCAGCAGACCTACTAGCGGAAACAATGAGCAGTTCTTC. Translated: CASRPTSGNNEQFF.

This clone appeared a single time. This chain uses TRBV18 with TRBJ1-2; 8 nucleotides line up with TRBD1. Germline V gene data show CDR1 as KGHSH and CDR2 as LQKENI. V lost 2 bases to trimming and J lost 8 bases; unmatched junction nucleotides: 13. CDR3 length equals 16 residues. The CDR3 reads CASSPAGDRGTGGYTF. CDR3 DNA sequence: TGTGCCAGCTCACCAGCGGGAGACAGGGGTACTGGAGGCTACACCTTC.

This sequence joins TRBV27 and TRBJ2-3; no clear D. The CDR3 is 14 residues long. V was pared by 0 bases and J by 2 bases, with 6 bases between. Germline V gives CDR1 MNHEY, CDR2 SMNVEV (reference sequence). The CDR3 nucleotides read TGTGCCAGCAGTTTATCCCCAGCCACAGATACGCAGTATTTT. This translates into CASSLSPATDTQYF.

In this sample, this clone is large (0.1 to 1%). This chain connects TRBV29-1 to TRBJ2-3, with 14 bases matching TRBD2. V shed 5 bases, J shed 5 bases, and the junction held 21 bases outside the gene matches. The CDR3 contains 20 residues. Germline lookup yields CDR1 SQVTM and CDR2 ANQGSEA. As DNA, the CDR3 is TGCAGCGTTCTTCTATACCAGACTAGCGGGGGGGATCAAGACCAAGATACGCAGTATTTT. It yields the protein CSVLLYQTSGGDQDQDTQYF.

The chain recombines TRBV27 with TRBJ1-2; D might be TRBD1 (6 bases). The CDR3 extends over 14 amino acids. Germline CDR1 and CDR2: MNHEY and SMNVEV (reference sequence). V was pared by 5 bases and J by 2 bases, with 12 bases between. As DNA, the CDR3 is TGTGCCAGCAGTCCAGTCGGACAGAACTATGGCTACACCTTC. Translation: CASSPVGQNYGYTF.

This rearrangement joins TRBV21-1 to TRBJ2-7; the table's D call of TRBD2 was not tested on the DNA. TRBV21-1 is noted as a pseudogene. The CDR3 sequence is 11 residues long. The CDR3 DNA reads as TGTCCCGGGGGGGCGGCGTGTGAGCAGTACTTC. Translating gives CPGGAACEQYF.

The sample holds one count of this clone. This sequence joins TRBV19 and TRBJ2-2; 9 nucleotides align to TRBD2. V dropped 7 bases and J dropped 4; count of bases not matched to a gene: 13. Looked up from germline, CDR1 is LNHDA and CDR2 is SQIVND (reference sequence). CDR3 length: 17 amino acids. CDR3 sequence reads: CASIASGVVPGTGELFF. CDR3 in DNA: TGTGCCAGTATAGCTAGCGGGGTTGTCCCGGGCACCGGGGAGCTGTTTTTT.